This T cell receptor beta chain was recorded in a study of B cell selection in AIRE deficiency (dated by TCRdb to between 2019 and 2020). General notes on the study: Researchers compared the TCRbeta repertoires of sorted blood CD4+ conventional T cells and regulatory T cells from AIRE-deficient patients with the corresponding repertoires from healthy controls. The TCR-sequenced cohort comprised roughly five AIRE-deficient APECED patients and roughly five healthy control donors. The full study reports these points: Among about 3,600 shared Treg TCRbeta sequences, around 30% were shared exclusively among healthy donors and 9.3% exclusively among patients, which suggests that Treg selection is less efficient in the absence of AIRE. About 30% of the Treg TCRbeta sequences shared among healthy donors were detected in patient Tconv cells, suggesting that Treg-biased clones are diverted into the Tconv compartment. Shared Treg sequences had shorter CDR3s, reflecting a bias toward rearrangements with few non-templated nucleotide insertions. TCRBV gene usage, CDR3 length and TCR diversity in Tconv and Treg cells from AIRE-deficient patients were found to be similar to those in cells from healthy donors. Only TCRbeta chains were sequenced, and about 40% of the Treg sequences shared among healthy donors were also detected in healthy Tconv cells, possibly owing to differing TCRalpha chains.

With regard to this clone: This clone's antigen is unknown. Nothing much larger sits one base from this clone, and base qualities are not available.

The immunoSEQ platform was used to sequence the TCRbeta chain. Concerning the study's data processing: When conventional T cell repertoires were pooled, 85,000 to 120,000 distinct in-frame TCRbeta sequences were obtained from patients and 13.4x10^4 from healthy donors. Treg TCRbeta sequences found in two or more individuals were classed as public, and these public Treg TCRbeta sequences were then looked for in Tconv repertoires. Group differences were tested with Mann-Whitney U tests and Bonferroni-Dunn correction in GraphPad Prism 7.03. Here the immuneACCESS table is served through TCRdb, limited to in-frame sequences with V and J called. Missing clones are a known gap in these copies; in checked studies unresolved V genes cover under half, and the rest lacks a known reason. Clonal size and the V and J genes are those of that table, whereas D and trimming came from the DNA. The sample data list fewer than 25,000 clones, and about 96% of these were observed just once. The ten largest clonotypes hold 0.15% to 0.2% of the sample.

CD4+CD127+ cells were sorted as the conventional CD4 T cell population. The control samples were obtained from healthy donors who were not related to the patients. Sorting of Tconv and Treg cells intended for TCRbeta sequencing was performed on a FACSAria flow cytometer. Sorted cells were collected in 5-ml round-bottom polystyrene tubes, and dry cell pellets were stored frozen at -80 degrees C prior to sequencing. CDR1 and CDR2, looked up from the germline V gene (reference sequence), are MNHEY and SMNVEV. V trim: 2 bases; J trim: 0 bases; unmatched bases: 5. From the cysteine through the phenylalanine, the CDR3 covers 16 amino acids. Only the CDR3 region is kept as DNA, spanning 48 bases read in frame from base 1.

This TCR came from a human donor in good health. The sample taken for sequencing was CD4+CD127+ conventional T cells sorted from PBMCs. The chain is made from TRBV27 and TRBJ2-7, with 9 junctional bases fitting TRBD1. The CDR3 protein sequence reads: CASSLGGQGLSYEQYF. At the DNA level, the sequence is TGTGCCAGCAGTTTAGGAGGACAGGGGCTCTCCTACGAGCAGTACTTC.